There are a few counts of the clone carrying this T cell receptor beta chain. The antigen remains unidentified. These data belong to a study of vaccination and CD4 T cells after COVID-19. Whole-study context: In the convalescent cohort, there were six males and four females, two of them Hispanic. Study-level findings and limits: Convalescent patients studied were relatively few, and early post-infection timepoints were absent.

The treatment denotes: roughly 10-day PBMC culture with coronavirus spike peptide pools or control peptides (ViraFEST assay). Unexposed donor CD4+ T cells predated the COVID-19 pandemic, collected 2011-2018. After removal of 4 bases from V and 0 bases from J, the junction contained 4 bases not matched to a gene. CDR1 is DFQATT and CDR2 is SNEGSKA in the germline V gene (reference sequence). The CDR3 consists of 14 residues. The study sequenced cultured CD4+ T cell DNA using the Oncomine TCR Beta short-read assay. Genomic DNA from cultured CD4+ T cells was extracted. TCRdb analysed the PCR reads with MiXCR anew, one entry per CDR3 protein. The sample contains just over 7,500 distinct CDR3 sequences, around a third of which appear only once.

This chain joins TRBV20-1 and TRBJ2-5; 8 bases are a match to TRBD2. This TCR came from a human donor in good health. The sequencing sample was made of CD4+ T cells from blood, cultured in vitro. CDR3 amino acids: CSATSSGYQETQYF. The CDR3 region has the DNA TGCAGTGCTACTTCTAGCGGGTACCAAGAGACCCAGTACTTC.